Shown below are 2 T cell receptor beta chains from a single sample sequenced in a study of T cell responses to AZD1222 COVID-19 vaccine (dated by TCRdb to the early 2020s). To prepare the library, the immunoSEQ multiplex PCR assay was applied. TCRdb retrieved this table from immuneACCESS and kept in-frame rearrangements only. Not all clones are present; in checked studies, unresolved V genes account for under half, and no reason is known for the remainder. This sample lists about 130,000 clones; 92% were detected once. The ten biggest clones cover roughly 3.7% of the sample. The time point label for this specimen denotes: baseline before first vaccination. This sample comprised peripheral blood, obtained on day 0 of AZD1222 vaccination. These receptors were collected from an adult in good health.

The chain has TRBV9 and TRBJ2-3, with TRBD2 identical over 7 bases. Germline V gene lookup returns CDR1 SGDLS and CDR2 YYNGEE. V was pared by 4 bases and J by 5 bases, with 13 bases of the junction left unmatched. This CDR3 is 16 amino acids long. The CDR3 sequence: CASSLRSGREGDTQYF. CDR3 sequence (DNA): TGTGCCAGCAGCCTGCGATCGGGCAGGGAGGGAGATACGCAGTATTTT.

The gene calls are TRBV6-4 and TRBJ2-3; 12 bases are shared with TRBD2. Germline CDR1 is MRHNA and CDR2 is SNTAGT. The length of the CDR3 is 14 residues. The V and J ends lost 5 bases and 4 bases, in that order; junction bases with no gene match: 1. Here the CDR3 DNA reads TGTGCCAGCAGTCTAGCGGGAGGGGCAGATACGCAGTATTTT. This translates into CASSLAGGADTQYF.